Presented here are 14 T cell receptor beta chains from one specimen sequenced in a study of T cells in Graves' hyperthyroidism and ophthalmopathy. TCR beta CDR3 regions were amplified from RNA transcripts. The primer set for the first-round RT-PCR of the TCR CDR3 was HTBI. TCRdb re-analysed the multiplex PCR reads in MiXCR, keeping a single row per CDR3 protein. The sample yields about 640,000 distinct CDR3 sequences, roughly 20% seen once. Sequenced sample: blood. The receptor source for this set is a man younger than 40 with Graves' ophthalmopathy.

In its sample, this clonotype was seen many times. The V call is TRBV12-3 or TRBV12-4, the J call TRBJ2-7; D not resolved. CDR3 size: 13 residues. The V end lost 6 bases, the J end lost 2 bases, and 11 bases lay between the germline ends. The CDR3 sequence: CASSFDKTYEQYF. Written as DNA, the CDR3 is TGTGCCAGCAGCTTTGACAAAACCTACGAGCAGTACTTC.

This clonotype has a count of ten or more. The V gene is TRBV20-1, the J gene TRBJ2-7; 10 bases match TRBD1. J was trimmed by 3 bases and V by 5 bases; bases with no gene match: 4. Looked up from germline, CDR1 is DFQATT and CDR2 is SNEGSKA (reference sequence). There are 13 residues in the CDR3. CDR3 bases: TGCAGTGCTCGTCGGACAGGGGGCTACGAGCAGTACTTC. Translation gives CSARRTGGYEQYF.

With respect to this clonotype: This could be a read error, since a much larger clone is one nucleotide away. The CDR3 sequence is CASSQGLSMKQYF. The CDR3 DNA sequence: TGTGCCAGCAGCCAAGGACTATCGATGAAACAGTACTTC. V usage is TRBV3-1 and J usage is TRBJ2-4; TRBD2 is a possible D gene (5 bases). Germline CDR1 and CDR2: LGHDT and YNNKEL (reference sequence). The CDR3 totals 13 residues. V lost 1 base and J lost 13, with 14 bases in between.

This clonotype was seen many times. This chain's CDR3 is CASSLVRGRNEQFF. Written as DNA, the CDR3 is TGTGCCAGCAGCTTAGTGAGGGGGCGCAATGAGCAGTTCTTC. The gene calls are TRBV7-8 and TRBJ2-1; 7 bases agree with TRBD1. With 1 base clipped from V and 6 bases from J, the junction kept 3 bases outside the gene matches. This CDR3 has 14 amino acids. Germline CDR1 is SGHVS and CDR2 is FQNEAQ.

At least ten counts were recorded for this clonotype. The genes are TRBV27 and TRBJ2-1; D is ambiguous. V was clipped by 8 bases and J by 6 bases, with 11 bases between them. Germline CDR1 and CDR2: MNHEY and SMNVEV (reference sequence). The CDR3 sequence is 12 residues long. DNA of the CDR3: TGTGCCAGCTCTGCGGACCGCAATGAGCAGTTCTTC. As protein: CASSADRNEQFF.

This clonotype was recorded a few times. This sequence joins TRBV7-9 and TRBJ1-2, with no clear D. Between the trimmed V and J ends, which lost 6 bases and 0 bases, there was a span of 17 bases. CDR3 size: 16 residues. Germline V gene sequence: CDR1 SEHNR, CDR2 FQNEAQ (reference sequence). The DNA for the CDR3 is TGTGCCAGCAGTCAGACGGCGTCAGCTGCTAACTATGGCTACACCTTC. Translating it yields CASSQTASAANYGYTF.

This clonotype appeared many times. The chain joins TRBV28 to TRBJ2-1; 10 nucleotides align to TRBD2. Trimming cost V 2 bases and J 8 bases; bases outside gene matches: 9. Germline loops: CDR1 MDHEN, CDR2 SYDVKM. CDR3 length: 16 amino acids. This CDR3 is CASSLPSGSFDDEQFF. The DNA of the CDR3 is TGTGCCAGCAGTTTACCTAGCGGGAGCTTCGACGATGAGCAGTTCTTC. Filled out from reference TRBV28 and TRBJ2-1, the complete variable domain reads DVKVTQSSRYLVKRTGEKVFLECVQDMDHENMFWYRQDPGLGLRLIYFSYDVKMKEKGDIPEGYSVSREKKERFSLILESASTNQTSMYLCASSLPSGSFDDEQFFGPGTRLTVL.

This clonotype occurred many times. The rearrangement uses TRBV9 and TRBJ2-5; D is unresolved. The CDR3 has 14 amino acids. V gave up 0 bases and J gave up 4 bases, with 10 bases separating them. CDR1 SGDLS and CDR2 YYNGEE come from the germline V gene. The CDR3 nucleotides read TGTGCCAGCAGCGTAGGCTCGGGTAGAGAGACCCAGTACTTC. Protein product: CASSVGSGRETQYF.

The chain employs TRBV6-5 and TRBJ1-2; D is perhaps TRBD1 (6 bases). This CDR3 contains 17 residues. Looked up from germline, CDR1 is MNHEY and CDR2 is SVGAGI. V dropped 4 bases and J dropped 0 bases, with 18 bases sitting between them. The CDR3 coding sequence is TGTGCCAGCAGTTTCAGGTGGACAGAACTTCCTAACTATGGCTACACCTTC. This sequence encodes CASSFRWTELPNYGYTF.

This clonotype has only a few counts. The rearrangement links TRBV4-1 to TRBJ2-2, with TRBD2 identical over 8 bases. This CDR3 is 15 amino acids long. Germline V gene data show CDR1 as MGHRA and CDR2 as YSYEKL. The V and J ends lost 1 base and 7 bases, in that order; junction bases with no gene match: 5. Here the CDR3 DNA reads TGCGCCAGCAGCCAAGTAGCGGGAAACCTCGGGGAGCTGTTTTTT. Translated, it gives CASSQVAGNLGELFF.

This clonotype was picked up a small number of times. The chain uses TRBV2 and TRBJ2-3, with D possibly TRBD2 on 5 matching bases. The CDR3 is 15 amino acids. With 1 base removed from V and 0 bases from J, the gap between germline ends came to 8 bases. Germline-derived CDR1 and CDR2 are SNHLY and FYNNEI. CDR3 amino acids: CASSEVSGSTDTQYF. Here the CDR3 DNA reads TGTGCCAGCAGTGAAGTGAGCGGTAGCACAGATACGCAGTATTTT.

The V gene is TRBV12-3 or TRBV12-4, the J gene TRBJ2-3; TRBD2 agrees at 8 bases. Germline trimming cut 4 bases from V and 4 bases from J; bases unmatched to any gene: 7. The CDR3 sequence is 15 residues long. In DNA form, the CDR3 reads TGTGCCAGCAGTTACGGGACTAGGCTGCCAGATACGCAGTATTTT. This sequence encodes CASSYGTRLPDTQYF.

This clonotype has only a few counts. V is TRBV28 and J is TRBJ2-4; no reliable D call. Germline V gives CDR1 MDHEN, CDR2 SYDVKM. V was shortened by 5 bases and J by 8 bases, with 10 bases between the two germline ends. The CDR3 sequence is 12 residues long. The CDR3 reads CASSQPADIQYF. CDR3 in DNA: TGTGCCAGCAGTCAGCCGGCGGACATTCAGTACTTC.

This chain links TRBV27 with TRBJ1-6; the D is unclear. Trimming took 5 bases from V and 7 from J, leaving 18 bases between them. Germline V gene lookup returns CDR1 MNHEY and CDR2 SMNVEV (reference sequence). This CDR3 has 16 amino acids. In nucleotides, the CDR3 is TGTGCCAGCAGTATTTCGTTAGTAGGGATAAATTCACCCCTCCACTTT. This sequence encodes CASSISLVGINSPLHF.